This TCR beta chain was recorded in a study of regulatory T cells in long-lasting Graves disease. The time point is: newly diagnosed GD, antithyroid drugs for less than 3 months. Generation of the TCR library employed RNA extracted from PBMCs. Construction of TCR beta libraries relied on iRepertoire HTBI primers and on Arm-PCR targeting CDR3 regions. TCRdb itself ran the multiplex PCR reads through MiXCR, one entry per CDR3 protein. Altogether 410,000 or so distinct CDR3 sequences are present, just under 15% being singletons, with the ten largest covering roughly 17%. V gave up 3 bases and J gave up 8 bases, with 16 bases separating them. The CDR3 runs to 14 residues. Germline CDR1 LNHDA, CDR2 SQIVND (reference sequence). The data also belong to a second study, concerning T cells in Graves' hyperthyroidism and ophthalmopathy.

The sequencing here drew on peripheral blood mononuclear cells (PBMCs), taken at new diagnosis, from a patient treated with antithyroid drugs. The clonotype originates from a woman between 25 and 40 years old with Graves disease. This chain connects TRBV19 to TRBJ1-2; a possible D gene is TRBD1 (5 bases). In DNA form, the CDR3 reads TGTGCCAGTAGTATGGGACGGTTTCGGGGCGGCTACACCTTC. Residues: CASSMGRFRGGYTF.